This T cell receptor beta chain was identified during a study of response to subunit inactivated influenza vaccine. Germline assignment: CDR1 SGHRS and CDR2 YFSETQ. Trimming removed 3 bases at V and 12 bases at J, with 16 bases between. This CDR3 comprises 13 residues. From the RT-PCR reads, TCRdb called clonotypes with MiXCR, one entry per CDR3 protein. The table lists more than 550,000 distinct CDR3 sequences, 10% to 15% of them singletons. The rearrangement joins TRBV5-1 to TRBJ2-1; no reliable D call. Source: PBMCs from blood, taken on the day of vaccination. This sequence originates from a middle-aged man who received an inactivated influenza vaccine. The CDR3 loop reads CASSSNSLGGQFF. The CDR3 DNA follows: TGCGCCAGCAGCTCGAACTCGCTCGGTGGGCAGTTCTTC. The variable domain in full, completed from reference TRBV5-1 and TRBJ2-1, reads KAGVTQTPRYLIKTRGQQVTLSCSPISGHRSVSWYQQTPGQGLQFLFEYFSETQRNKGNFPGRFSGRQFSNSRSEMNVSTLELGDSALYLCASSSNSLGGQFFGPGTRLTVL.